A single sample gave rise to the 3 T cell receptor beta chains below, sequenced in a study of shared clonotypes between healthy human individuals. Clones were read by immunoSEQ multiplex PCR, and TCRdb kept only the in-frame ones, dropping some. The table includes 1,400,000 or so clones, 98% detected once. What was sequenced was naive CD4+ T cells sorted from blood. Subset noted: CD45RA+ positively selected. These receptors all stem from a man younger than 45 in good health.

The chain employs TRBV28 and TRBJ1-1, with 7 bases matching TRBD1. Germline-derived CDR1 and CDR2 are MDHEN and SYDVKM. The junction had 9 bases not matched to a gene; V was cut back by 5 bases and J by 0 bases. This CDR3 contains 16 residues. The CDR3 region is CASSLPRGSMNTEAFF. The CDR3 region has the DNA TGTGCCAGCAGTCTACCCAGGGGGAGCATGAACACTGAAGCTTTCTTT.

The V gene is TRBV12-5, the J gene TRBJ2-7; D not certain. V was shortened by 4 bases and J by 0 bases, with 7 bases between the two germline ends. CDR1 and CDR2 (germline): LGHNT, FRNRAP. The CDR3 loop spans 13 amino acids. This CDR3 is CASGSSGSYEQYF. CDR3 nucleotide sequence: TGTGCTAGTGGTTCCTCTGGCTCCTACGAGCAGTACTTC.

The CDR3 spells CATSPGTGYGYTF. The CDR3 DNA sequence: TGTGCCACCAGCCCCGGGACAGGGTATGGCTACACCTTC. This chain links TRBV15 with TRBJ1-2; 9 nucleotides match TRBD1. V lost 5 bases to trimming and J lost 5 bases; unmatched junction nucleotides: 3. Looked up from germline, CDR1 is LNHNV and CDR2 is YYDKDF (reference sequence). CDR3 length equals 13 residues.